This T cell receptor (beta chain) originates from a study of control samples from healthy donors and cancer patients (dated by TCRdb to the early 2020s). Libraries were made using the immunoSEQ multiplex PCR assay. In TCRdb, the immuneACCESS table is reduced to in-frame sequences with V and J assigned. These tables do not hold every clone; where another copy was compared, an unresolved V gene accounts for under half, and the others remain unexplained. This sample gives roughly 140,000 clones in total; about nine tenths of them show up just once. Around 4.6% of the sample rests with the top ten. Points on this clone: Its binding antigen is unknown. No base-level quality is on record; no much larger clone is a single base apart.

V is cut back by 8 bases and J by 5 bases, with 11 bases in the junction unmatched. Reading from cysteine to phenylalanine, the CDR3 counts 15 amino acids. The read is trimmed to its CDR3 DNA, 45 bases read in frame from base 1. In the germline V gene (reference sequence), CDR1 corresponds to MNHEY and CDR2 to SMNVEV. Source material: blood. The receptor was isolated from a young man in good health. The chain links TRBV27 with TRBJ2-5, and 10 junction bases match TRBD1. The DNA reads TGTGCCAGCGGGGACAGGGGCCTGACGGGTGAGACCCAGTACTTC. It specifies CASGDRGLTGETQYF.